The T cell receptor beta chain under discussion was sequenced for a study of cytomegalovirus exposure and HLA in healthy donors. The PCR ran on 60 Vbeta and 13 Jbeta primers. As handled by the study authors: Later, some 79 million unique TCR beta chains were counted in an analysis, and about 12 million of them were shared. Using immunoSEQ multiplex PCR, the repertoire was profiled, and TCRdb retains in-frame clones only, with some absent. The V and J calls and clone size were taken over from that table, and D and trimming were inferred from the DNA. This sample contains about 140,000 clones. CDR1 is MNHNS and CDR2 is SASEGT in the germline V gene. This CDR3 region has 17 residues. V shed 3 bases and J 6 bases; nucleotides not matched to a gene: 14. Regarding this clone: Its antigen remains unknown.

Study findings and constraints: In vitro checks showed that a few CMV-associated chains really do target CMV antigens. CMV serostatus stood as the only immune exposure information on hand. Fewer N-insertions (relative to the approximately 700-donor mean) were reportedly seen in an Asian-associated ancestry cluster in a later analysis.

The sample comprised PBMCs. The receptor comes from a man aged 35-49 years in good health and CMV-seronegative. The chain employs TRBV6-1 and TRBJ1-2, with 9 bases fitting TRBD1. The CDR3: CASSDDRGRLRLDGYTF. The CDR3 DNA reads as TGTGCCAGCAGTGACGACAGGGGGAGGCTCCGCTTAGATGGCTACACCTTC.